These T cell receptor beta chains were read from a single sample in a study of beta chain features in type 1 diabetes. TCRdb keeps only in-frame clones here, not all; method: immunoSEQ multiplex PCR. The sample lists 500,000 to 700,000 clones; around 15% were seen once. Sequenced sample: naive CD4+ T cells from blood. The source is a man between 18 and 29 years old in good health. CDR3s include the opening cysteine and the closing phenylalanine or tryptophan. The D gene is left open where the match is weak. Expanded clones get a size class; other rows say once, few or many, or leave the size out.

>TRBV9|NA|TRBD1|TRBJ2-1
CASSRTGENEQFF
TGTGCCAGCAGCCGGACAGGAGAGAATGAGCAGTTCTTC
>TRBV5-1|few|TRBD1|TRBJ1-1
CASRRQGSTEAFF
TGCGCCAGCAGGCGACAGGGGAGCACTGAAGCTTTCTTT
>TRBV6-6|few|NA|TRBJ1-1
CASRRKNTEAFF
TGTGCCAGCAGACGCAAGAACACTGAAGCTTTCTTT
>TRBV6-1|NA|TRBD1|TRBJ2-6
CASSEPGQPDSGANVLTF
TGTGCCAGCAGTGAACCGGGACAGCCTGACTCTGGGGCCAACGTCCTGACTTTC
>TRBV5-1|NA|TRBD1|TRBJ2-7
CASSPDRVSPYEQYF
TGCGCCAGCAGCCCGGACAGGGTTTCACCCTACGAGCAGTACTTC
>TRBV29-1|NA|NA|TRBJ2-5
CSVEGGPRNRQETQYF
TGCAGCGTTGAAGGAGGGCCGAGGAATAGGCAAGAGACCCAGTACTTC
>TRBV5-6|few|TRBD1|TRBJ2-3
CASSWGTGILGTQYF
TGTGCCAGCAGCTGGGGGACAGGCATTCTCGGTACGCAGTATTTT
>TRBV28|NA|NA|TRBJ1-5
CASSLLQVSNQPQHF
TGTGCCAGCAGTTTATTGCAGGTCTCAAATCAGCCCCAGCATTTT
>TRBV2|NA|NA|TRBJ2-7
CANTGQSYEQYF
TGTGCCAACACAGGACAGTCCTACGAGCAGTACTTC
>TRBV10-3|NA|TRBD1|TRBJ2-1
CAISTPGQGVNEQFF
TGTGCCATCAGTACTCCGGGACAGGGGGTCAATGAGCAGTTCTTC
>TRBV30|NA|NA|TRBJ2-3
CAWATRDRQVDTQYF
TGTGCCTGGGCTACTAGGGACCGGCAGGTCGATACGCAGTATTTT
>TRBV5-4|NA|NA|TRBJ1-1
CASSPGTQNTEAFF
TGTGCCAGCAGCCCCGGGACACAGAACACTGAAGCTTTCTTT
>TRBV15|few|TRBD1|TRBJ2-1
CATTPGVGTDRPVF
TGTGCCACCACCCCTGGAGTGGGGACAGACCGACCGGTCTTC
>TRBV7-9|NA|NA|TRBJ2-7
CASSLVQDYEQYF
TGTGCCAGCAGCTTGGTCCAGGACTACGAGCAGTACTTC
>TRBV28|few|TRBD2|TRBJ2-3
CASSLAGVGTDTQYF
TGTGCCAGCAGTCTAGCGGGAGTTGGCACAGATACGCAGTATTTT
>TRBV19|few|TRBD2|TRBJ2-3
CASSFLRGTTDTQYF
TGTGCCAGTAGTTTTTTGCGGGGGACCACAGATACGCAGTATTTT
>TRBV6-6|NA|TRBD1|TRBJ2-5
CASREGQGRQETQYF
TGTGCCAGCAGGGAGGGACAGGGGAGGCAAGAGACCCAGTACTTC
>TRBV5-1|NA|NA|TRBJ2-3
CASSLEVSTDTQYF
TGCGCCAGCAGCTTGGAGGTCAGCACAGATACGCAGTATTTT
>TRBV18|NA|NA|TRBJ1-1
CASSPGSSLNTEAFF
TGTGCCAGCTCACCCGGGAGTAGTCTGAACACTGAAGCTTTCTTT
>TRBV28|NA|TRBD2|TRBJ2-7
CASSLAGGRRYEQYF
TGTGCCAGCAGTTTGGCGGGAGGTCGACGCTACGAGCAGTACTTC
>TRBV7-9|NA|TRBD1|TRBJ2-7
CASSRPGDREGYEQYF
TGTGCCAGCAGCCGACCTGGGGACAGGGAAGGCTACGAGCAGTACTTC
>TRBV6-6|NA|NA|TRBJ2-7
CASSYPGHKGNYEQYF
TGTGCCAGCAGTTACCCAGGGCATAAAGGAAACTACGAGCAGTACTTC
>TRBV25-1|NA|TRBD1|TRBJ1-4
CASRIGQGWDEKLFF
TGTGCCAGCAGGATCGGACAGGGGTGGGATGAAAAACTGTTTTTT
>TRBV7-3|NA|TRBD1|TRBJ1-1
CASSLTGQKNTEAFF
TGTGCCAGCAGCTTAACGGGACAGAAGAACACTGAAGCTTTCTTT
>TRBV12-5|NA|NA|TRBJ2-2
CASGLVHGLGELFF
TGTGCTAGTGGTTTGGTACATGGGTTGGGGGAGCTGTTTTTT
>TRBV4-2|NA|TRBD1|TRBJ1-4
CASSHRQGALLVYEKLFF
TGTGCCAGCAGCCACCGACAGGGGGCTTTACTGGTTTATGAAAAACTGTTTTTT
>TRBV9|few|NA|TRBJ2-5
CASSIGARDQETQYF
TGTGCCAGCAGCATCGGGGCTAGAGACCAAGAGACCCAGTACTTC
>TRBV10-3|few|TRBD2|TRBJ2-3
CGTSGSTDTQYF
TGCGGTACTAGCGGGAGCACAGATACGCAGTATTTT
>TRBV7-3|NA|NA|TRBJ2-6
CASRPFNSGANVLTF
TGTGCCAGCAGGCCGTTTAACTCTGGGGCCAACGTCCTGACTTTC
>TRBV2|few|NA|TRBJ1-2
CASSVHGPKTNYGYTF
TGTGCCAGCAGTGTACACGGACCTAAAACTAACTATGGCTACACCTTC
>TRBV5-1|NA|NA|TRBJ2-5
CASSFAGQETQYF
TGCGCCAGCAGCTTTGCAGGCCAAGAGACCCAGTACTTC
>TRBV4-3|few|NA|TRBJ1-3
CASSQEATRGNTIYF
TGCGCCAGCAGCCAAGAGGCCACGAGAGGAAACACCATATATTTT
>TRBV27|NA|TRBD1|TRBJ2-3
CASSPTGHTQYF
TGTGCCAGCAGCCCGACAGGGCATACGCAGTATTTT
>TRBV10-3|few|TRBD2|TRBJ2-3
CAISEAPGLAGGDTQYF
TGTGCCATCAGTGAGGCCCCGGGACTAGCGGGAGGAGATACGCAGTATTTT
>TRBV7-2|NA|NA|TRBJ1-1
CASSLDGPREAFF
TGTGCCAGCAGCTTAGATGGACCCCGAGAAGCTTTCTTT
>TRBV28|NA|NA|TRBJ1-1
CASSLGPEAFF
TGTGCCAGCAGTTTGGGGCCTGAAGCTTTCTTT
>TRBV7-6|few|NA|TRBJ2-7
CASSGGQSHEQYF
TGTGCCAGCAGCGGGGGCCAATCCCACGAGCAGTACTTC
>TRBV30|NA|NA|TRBJ1-3
CAWIAGRDTIYF
TGTGCCTGGATAGCAGGGAGGGACACCATATATTTT
>TRBV18|few|NA|TRBJ2-7
CASSKREGSTSYEQYF
TGTGCCAGCTCCAAGAGAGAGGGTTCTACCTCCTACGAGCAGTACTTC
>TRBV4-3|NA|NA|TRBJ2-3
CASSQRAVDTQYF
TGCGCCAGCAGCCAAAGGGCAGTGGATACGCAGTATTTT
>TRBV7-3|few|NA|TRBJ2-7
CASSSASSSYEQYF
TGTGCCAGCAGCTCCGCGTCTAGCTCCTACGAGCAGTACTTC
>TRBV9|few|NA|TRBJ1-3
CASSVEVGLNTIYF
TGTGCCAGCAGCGTAGAAGTAGGGTTGAACACCATATATTTT
>TRBV4-3|NA|NA|TRBJ1-2
CASSQASSYGYTF
TGCGCCAGCAGCCAAGCCAGTTCCTATGGCTACACCTTC
>TRBV7-3|few|NA|TRBJ1-2
CASSLTATRAGDNGYTF
TGTGCCAGCAGCTTAACGGCTACCAGGGCCGGGGATAATGGCTACACCTTC
>TRBV2|NA|TRBD1|TRBJ1-1
CASTLDRGQGNTEAFF
TGTGCCAGCACTTTGGACAGGGGGCAGGGGAACACTGAAGCTTTCTTT
>TRBV6-5|few|TRBD1|TRBJ2-4
CASRGQGGKNIQYF
TGTGCCAGCAGAGGACAGGGAGGCAAAAACATTCAGTACTTC
>TRBV15|NA|TRBD2|TRBJ2-1
CATSRGGTSGISYNEQFF
TGTGCCACCAGCAGAGGAGGGACTAGCGGGATCTCCTACAATGAGCAGTTCTTC
>TRBV19|NA|NA|TRBJ1-3
CASRSPGTSSGNTIYF
TGTGCCAGTAGATCCCCCGGGACAAGCTCTGGAAACACCATATATTTT
>TRBV5-4|NA|TRBD1|TRBJ2-5
CASSLAPDRSQETQYF
TGTGCCAGCAGCTTGGCGCCGGACAGGAGTCAAGAGACCCAGTACTTC
>TRBV5-1|few|NA|TRBJ2-5
CASSPAQETQYF
TGCGCCAGCAGTCCCGCCCAAGAGACCCAGTACTTC
>TRBV19|few|TRBD1|TRBJ2-1
CASSTWTGISFNEQFF
TGTGCCAGTAGTACCTGGACAGGGATCAGTTTCAATGAGCAGTTCTTC
>TRBV18|few|NA|TRBJ1-3
CASSPQQDSGNTIYF
TGTGCCAGCTCACCGCAACAAGACTCTGGAAACACCATATATTTT
>TRBV15|few|NA|TRBJ1-4
CATSRDRVGEKLFF
TGTGCCACCAGCAGAGATCGGGTCGGCGAAAAACTGTTTTTT
>TRBV10-3|NA|TRBD2|TRBJ2-1
CAINRLAGRNEQFF
TGTGCCATCAACCGACTAGCGGGAAGGAATGAGCAGTTCTTC
>TRBV28|NA|NA|TRBJ2-7
CASSLSGPTYEQYF
TGTGCCAGCAGTTTATCAGGGCCCACCTACGAGCAGTACTTC
>TRBV28|NA|NA|TRBJ2-5
CASSSSGKAEETQYF
TGTGCCAGCAGCTCCTCCGGTAAGGCAGAGGAGACCCAGTACTTC